This TCR beta chain was captured in a study of OX40 agonist ivuxolimab in advanced cancers. The repertoire was sequenced with immunoSEQ multiplex PCR; TCRdb's copy has only in-frame clones and lacks some. Here the sample spans 55,000 to 75,000 clones, about 81% being singletons. About this clone itself: A junction boundary mismatches the germline segment, possibly from a read error.

The CDR3 contains 11 residues. Germline loops: CDR1 GTSNPN, CDR2 SVGIG (reference sequence). This specimen consisted of CD4+ or CD8+ T cells sorted from blood, obtained in a trial of the OX40 agonist ivuxolimab. This TCR derives from an adult with an advanced solid tumor such as melanoma, head and neck, liver or kidney cancer. This sequence joins TRBV30 and TRBJ2-1; 9 positions agree with TRBD1. CDR3 DNA sequence: TGTGCCTGGAGGACACAGGGGGCTTGGGTCTTC. This sequence encodes CAWRTQGAWVF.